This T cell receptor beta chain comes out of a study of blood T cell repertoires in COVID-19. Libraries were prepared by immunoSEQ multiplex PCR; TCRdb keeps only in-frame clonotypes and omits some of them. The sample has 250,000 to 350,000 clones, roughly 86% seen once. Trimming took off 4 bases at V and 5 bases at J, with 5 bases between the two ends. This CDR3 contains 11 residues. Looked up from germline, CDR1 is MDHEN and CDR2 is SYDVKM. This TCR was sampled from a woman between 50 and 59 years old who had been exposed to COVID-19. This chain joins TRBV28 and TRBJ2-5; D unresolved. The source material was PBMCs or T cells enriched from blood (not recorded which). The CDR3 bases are TGTGCCAGCAGTTATCGGGAGACCCAGTACTTC. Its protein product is CASSYRETQYF.